The T cell receptor beta chain described here comes from a study of PD-1 blockade in classical Hodgkin lymphoma. Produced via immunoSEQ multiplex PCR; TCRdb's table is partial and in-frame only. Among under 15,000 clones, about 86% were seen once, and the ten largest hold 0.75% to 0.95%. The V end lost 1 base, the J end lost 7 bases, and 14 bases lay between the germline ends. The germline gives CDR1 SEHNR, CDR2 FQNEAQ (reference sequence). The CDR3 is 15 amino acids. This clone was recorded once. The sample's time point: cycle 4 day 1 (C4D1), after more than 5 weeks of nivolumab. All the patients suffered relapse after autologous stem cell transplantation, and brentuximab vedotin exposure differed. Magnetic negative selection purified CD4+ T cells from thawed PBMCs.

The material sequenced was CD4+ T cells from blood, taken before the fourth cycle of nivolumab. The receptor was isolated from a human donor with classical Hodgkin lymphoma. The genes are TRBV7-9 and TRBJ1-5, with D possibly matching TRBD1 (6 bases). CDR3 amino acids: CASSLDRVDNQPQHF. CDR3 coding DNA: TGTGCCAGCAGCTTAGACAGGGTAGATAACCAGCCCCAGCATTTT.